One sample yielded the 18 T cell receptor beta chains listed below, sequenced in a study of blood T cells in healthy people across ages. The authors ran a second PCR of about 6 to 11 cycles using a sample-barcoded 5' primer and a J-beta primer mix. One entry per CDR3 protein, called by TCRdb with MiXCR from the 5' RACE reads. The sample records fewer than 2 million distinct CDR3 sequences, around 40% being singletons. Sequencing was performed on blood. The source of these receptors is a human donor in good health.

This clonotype was observed a handful of times. The chain recombines TRBV20-1 with TRBJ1-2, with TRBD1 as a possible D gene (6 bases). The V gene's germline CDR1 is DFQATT and CDR2 SNEGSKA (reference sequence). The CDR3 has 15 residues. Trimming shortened V by 0 bases and J by 2 bases, and 13 bases separated the two germline ends. CDR3 DNA: TGCAGTGCTAGAGATGACACGGACAGAAACTATGGCTACACCTTC. Its protein is CSARDDTDRNYGYTF.

CDR3 loop: CAIQGLGGETQYF. The CDR3 DNA is TGTGCCATCCAGGGCCTGGGGGGAGAGACCCAGTACTTC. The chain links TRBV7-9 to TRBJ2-5; perhaps TRBD2 as D (6 bases). Germline CDR1 is SEHNR and CDR2 is FQNEAQ (reference sequence). Trimming removed 10 bases at V and 4 bases at J, with 16 bases between. The CDR3 has 13 residues. Drawing the rest from reference TRBV7-9 and TRBJ2-5, the complete variable domain is DTGVSQNPRHKITKRGQNVTFRCDPISEHNRLYWYRQTLGQGPEFLTYFQNEAQLEKSRLLSDRFSAERPKGSFSTLEIQRTEQGDSAMYLCAIQGLGGETQYFGPGTRLLVL.

The chain carries TRBV3-1 and TRBJ2-7, with D perhaps being TRBD1 or TRBD2 (5 bases each). This CDR3 spans 13 amino acids. Looked up from germline, CDR1 is LGHDT and CDR2 is YNNKEL (reference sequence). With 1 base removed from V and 6 bases from J, the gap between germline ends came to 10 bases. DNA of the CDR3: TGTGCCAGCAGCCAAGTTAAGGGGAGCGAGCAGTACTTC. Translated, it gives CASSQVKGSEQYF.

The sample holds a few counts of this clonotype. The rearrangement uses TRBV6-1 and TRBJ1-6; D not certain. The germline CDR1 and CDR2 sequences are MNHNS and SASEGT. V shed 2 bases and J shed 8 bases, with 7 bases lying between them. This CDR3 has 13 amino acids. CDR3 sequence (DNA): TGTGCCAGCAGTGAAAAGGCCTATTCACCCCTCCACTTT. Protein product: CASSEKAYSPLHF.

Regarding this clonotype: An end of the junction does not agree with germline; a read error may underlie this. This chain uses TRBV12-3 or TRBV12-4 with TRBJ2-5; weak D call: TRBD1 (5 bases). The CDR3 contains 13 residues. The CDR3 sequence: CASSLWQGETQYF. The DNA of the CDR3 is TGCGCCAGCAGCTTGTGGCAGGGAGAGACCCAGTACTTC.

In this sample, this clonotype turned up a few times. The J gene is TRBJ1-1, the V gene TRBV7-3, with a possible D match to TRBD1 (6 bases). V was cut by 4 bases and J by 4 bases, with 16 bases left in between. The CDR3 length is 15 residues. The germline V gene encodes CDR1 SGHTA and CDR2 FQGTGA. Here the CDR3 reads CASSSQTGEFTEAFF. CDR3 in DNA: TGTGCCAGCAGCTCACAGACAGGTGAATTCACTGAAGCTTTCTTT. Together with reference TRBV7-3 and TRBJ1-1, the CDR3 gives the full variable domain: GAGVSQTPSNKVTEKGKYVELRCDPISGHTALYWYRQSLGQGPEFLIYFQGTGAADDSGLPNDRFFAVRPEGSVSTLKIQRTERGDSAVYLCASSSQTGEFTEAFFGQGTRLTVV.

This rearrangement joins TRBV20-1 to TRBJ1-2; 9 positions match TRBD1. This CDR3 spans 15 amino acids. Unmatched junction bases numbered 9, after V lost 3 bases and J lost 4 bases. Germline CDR1 DFQATT, CDR2 SNEGSKA (reference sequence). The CDR3 DNA reads as TGCAGTGCTAGGCCCACCGGGACAGGGCGCTATGGCTACACCTTC. It translates to CSARPTGTGRYGYTF.

The chain's CDR3 is CASRSGGQRNYGYTF. The CDR3, as DNA: TGTGCCAGCAGATCGGGGGGACAGCGTAACTATGGCTACACCTTC. The chain is built from TRBV7-9 and TRBJ1-2, with 7 bases matching TRBD1. Germline V CDR1 and CDR2: SEHNR, FQNEAQ (reference sequence). The CDR3 covers 15 residues. The V and J ends lost 6 bases and 1 base, in that order; junction bases with no gene match: 8.

The gene calls are TRBV12-3 or TRBV12-4 and TRBJ1-4; maybe TRBD1 (6 bases). This CDR3 comprises 15 residues. Trimming took 4 bases from V and 5 from J, leaving 14 bases between them. The CDR3 coding sequence is TGTGCCAGCAGTTCAGGGGTCAGAGACAATGAAAAACTGTTTTTT. As protein: CASSSGVRDNEKLFF.

The chain employs TRBV7-9 and TRBJ2-1, with 7 bases matching TRBD1. The junction had 5 bases not matched to a gene; V was cut back by 10 bases and J by 5 bases. The CDR3 consists of 12 residues. Per the germline V gene, CDR1 is SEHNR and CDR2 is FQNEAQ (reference sequence). This CDR3 reads CAIRQGHNEQFF. The CDR3 coding sequence is TGTGCCATCCGACAGGGCCACAATGAGCAGTTCTTC.

V gene TRBV27 combines with J gene TRBJ2-1, with 8 bases fitting TRBD2. Germline CDR1 is MNHEY and CDR2 is SMNVEV (reference sequence). The CDR3 length is 15 residues. Trimming at V came to 4 bases and at J to 4 bases, leaving 6 bases not matched to a gene. DNA for the CDR3: TGTGCCAGCAGTTGGGCGGGGGGTCCTTACAATGAGCAGTTCTTC. It is translated as CASSWAGGPYNEQFF.

The chain is built from TRBV7-2 and TRBJ2-3, with 10 bases identical to TRBD2. The J segment lost 5 bases and the V segment lost 1 base, leaving 3 bases of the junction unmatched. The CDR3 runs to 15 residues. Germline assignment: CDR1 SGHTA and CDR2 FQGNSA. CDR3 sequence (DNA): TGTGCCAGCAGCTTAGGGCCTAGCGGGGGAGATACGCAGTATTTT. Its translation: CASSLGPSGGDTQYF.

This chain joins TRBV20-1 and TRBJ2-7; 9 bases are a match to TRBD2. The end of the DNA fits TRBJ2-5 better, so the J call may be wrong. Germline V gene sequence: CDR1 DFQATT, CDR2 SNEGSKA (reference sequence). The length of the CDR3 is 14 residues. In DNA, the CDR3 is TGCAGTGCTAGAGATGCGGGGGGGTTTGAGACCCAGTACTTC. Residues: CSARDAGGFETQYF.

This chain links TRBV29-1 with TRBJ1-1, with 7 bases that match TRBD1. Germline V gene lookup returns CDR1 SQVTM and CDR2 ANQGSEA. The CDR3 has 13 residues. The trim removed 7 bases at V and 2 bases at J, leaving 7 bases unmatched. The chain's CDR3 is CSARDSPNTEAFF. CDR3 bases: TGCAGCGCTAGGGACAGCCCCAACACTGAAGCTTTCTTT.

This clonotype was picked up a small number of times. The chain employs TRBV20-1 and TRBJ2-1; D is perhaps TRBD1 or TRBD2 (5 bases each). V lost 5 bases to trimming and J lost 7 bases, with 18 bases between them. This CDR3 region has 14 residues. Germline V gives CDR1 DFQATT, CDR2 SNEGSKA (reference sequence). The chain's CDR3 is CSAVTGPGVNEQFF. The CDR3 DNA sequence: TGCAGTGCTGTGACGGGGCCCGGAGTAAATGAGCAGTTCTTC.

This clonotype occurred a few times. The chain joins TRBV29-1 to TRBJ2-5; 11 bases are shared with TRBD2. This CDR3 region has 16 residues. J lost 2 bases, V lost 2 bases, and 7 bases had no gene match. Germline lookup yields CDR1 SQVTM and CDR2 ANQGSEA. The CDR3 sequence is CSVEFGTSGFQETQYF. In nucleotides, the CDR3 is TGCAGCGTTGAATTCGGGACTAGCGGATTTCAAGAGACCCAGTACTTC.

In its sample, this clonotype was seen a few times. The chain couples TRBV28 to TRBJ1-1; weak D call: TRBD1 (5 bases). V was shortened by 3 bases and J by 4 bases, with 12 bases between the two germline ends. In germline, CDR1 is MDHEN, CDR2 SYDVKM. The CDR3 is 14 residues long. Written as DNA, the CDR3 is TGTGCCAGCAGTTTTGGCAGGGTGACCACTGAAGCTTTCTTT. Translating gives CASSFGRVTTEAFF.

The sample holds a few counts of this clonotype. DNA of the CDR3: TGTGCCAGCAGTTACTCGAACAGGGTTGGCGCTCAGCCCCAGCATTTT. Protein sequence: CASSYSNRVGAQPQHF. V and J are TRBV6-6 and TRBJ1-5; D is possibly TRBD1 (6 bases). Trimming removed 0 bases from V and 6 bases from J, with 15 bases in between. In germline, CDR1 is MNHNY, CDR2 SVGAGI (reference sequence). This CDR3 has 16 amino acids.